The TCR beta chain under discussion was sequenced for a study of regulatory T cells in long-lasting Graves disease. As for time point: persistent/refractory GD, antithyroid drugs over 5 years with positive TRAb. There was RNA extracted from PBMCs, and the TCR library was made from it. EDTA tubes received approximately 9 milliliters of drawn peripheral blood. To note about this clonotype: The antigen is unknown.

Germline trimming cut 3 bases from V and 1 base from J; bases unmatched to any gene: 5. CDR1 and CDR2 from the germline V gene are SEHNR and FQNEAQ (reference sequence). This CDR3 is 15 amino acids long. For TCR beta, libraries came from iRepertoire HTBI primers and Arm-PCR of CDR3 regions. TCRdb fed the multiplex PCR reads into MiXCR, producing one record per CDR3 protein. The sample includes about 660,000 distinct CDR3 sequences, approximately 29% of them seen just once. General observations from the study: Accuracy may have suffered from the small sample size. Between persistent patients, thousands of public clonotypes were shared, exceeding the approximately 990 shared between new patients.

The input for sequencing was peripheral blood mononuclear cells (PBMCs), taken when the disease was refractory, from a patient treated with antithyroid drugs. The rearrangement links TRBV7-9 to TRBJ1-1, with 7 bases that match TRBD1. The receptor's source is a female donor with Graves disease. The CDR3 sequence is CASSLETGKNTEAFF. DNA for the CDR3: TGTGCCAGCAGCTTGGAGACAGGGAAGAACACTGAAGCTTTCTTT. Full variable domain (outside the CDR3, taken from reference TRBV7-9 and TRBJ1-1): DTGVSQNPRHKITKRGQNVTFRCDPISEHNRLYWYRQTLGQGPEFLTYFQNEAQLEKSRLLSDRFSAERPKGSFSTLEIQRTEQGDSAMYLCASSLETGKNTEAFFGQGTRLTVV.